The rows below give T cell receptor beta chains drawn from one sample of a study of graft-versus-host responses after intestinal transplantation. Some clones are missing from TCRdb's copy, which holds only in-frame ones; the method was immunoSEQ multiplex PCR. The sample includes tens of thousands of clones, roughly 87% of them seen just once. Sequences were derived from ileum tissue, sampled around 200 days after intestinal transplant. These receptors all come from a human patient who received an intestinal transplant, so some T cells may come from the graft donor. The CDR3 runs from the conserved cysteine through the conserved F or W. The order of the fields is CDR3 DNA, CDR3 protein, J gene, D gene, clone size, V gene. The D gene is left open where the match is weak. The listing skips clone size in some rows; elsewhere it reads once, few, many or a size class.

cdr3_nt: TGCGCCAGCAGCACCCAGGGTAGCGGGAGGGCCCACGGGGAGCTGTTTTTT
cdr3_aa: CASSTQGSGRAHGELFF
j_call: TRBJ2-2
d_call: TRBD2
clone_size: NA
v_call: TRBV5-1

cdr3_nt: TGTGCCAGCAGCCAACTTCCGGGACAGGGATCTAGGGAGCTGTTTTTT
cdr3_aa: CASSQLPGQGSRELFF
j_call: TRBJ2-2
d_call: TRBD1
clone_size: NA
v_call: TRBV14

cdr3_nt: TGTGCCAGCAGTGAAGGTCGGGGAGTCGGCGAGCAGTACTTC
cdr3_aa: CASSEGRGVGEQYF
j_call: TRBJ2-7
d_call: NA
clone_size: once
v_call: TRBV6-1

cdr3_nt: TGTGCCAGCAGCACGAGGACAGCAGGAAACACCATATATTTT
cdr3_aa: CASSTRTAGNTIYF
j_call: TRBJ1-3
d_call: NA
clone_size: NA
v_call: TRBV5-6

cdr3_nt: TGTGCCAGCTCCCCGCTAGCGTACAATGAGCAGTTCTTC
cdr3_aa: CASSPLAYNEQFF
j_call: TRBJ2-1
d_call: NA
clone_size: NA
v_call: TRBV18

cdr3_nt: TGTGCCAGCAGCCCTGGGGACTTTCCCACAGATACGCAGTATTTT
cdr3_aa: CASSPGDFPTDTQYF
j_call: TRBJ2-3
d_call: NA
clone_size: NA
v_call: TRBV7-2

cdr3_nt: TGTGCCAGTAGCCAGGACAGGGATAGCACAGATACGCAGTATTTT
cdr3_aa: CASSQDRDSTDTQYF
j_call: TRBJ2-3
d_call: TRBD1
clone_size: NA
v_call: TRBV19

cdr3_nt: TGTGCCAGCAGCCCGGACGGAGATGTCTACAATGAGCAGTTCTTC
cdr3_aa: CASSPDGDVYNEQFF
j_call: TRBJ2-1
d_call: NA
clone_size: NA
v_call: TRBV5-6

cdr3_nt: TGTGCCAGCAGCTCCCGGGGAGCGGGGGGCCGGGAGACCCAGTACTTC
cdr3_aa: CASSSRGAGGRETQYF
j_call: TRBJ2-5
d_call: TRBD2
clone_size: NA
v_call: TRBV7-2

cdr3_nt: TGTGCCTGGACGCGGGGAAAGGGGAACACTGAAGCTTTCTTT
cdr3_aa: CAWTRGKGNTEAFF
j_call: TRBJ1-1
d_call: NA
clone_size: NA
v_call: TRBV30

cdr3_nt: TGTGCCAGCAGCGCCCCCGGGAGATACACAGATACGCAGTATTTT
cdr3_aa: CASSAPGRYTDTQYF
j_call: TRBJ2-3
d_call: NA
clone_size: once
v_call: TRBV21-1

cdr3_nt: TGTGCCAGCAGTTTAGACCCGGGGTCCCCCTACGAGCAGTACTTC
cdr3_aa: CASSLDPGSPYEQYF
j_call: TRBJ2-7
d_call: NA
clone_size: NA
v_call: TRBV28

cdr3_nt: TGTGCCAGCAGCTTAGGAGGACCGCTAGCGGGAGGTATAACAGATACGCAGTATTTT
cdr3_aa: CASSLGGPLAGGITDTQYF
j_call: TRBJ2-3
d_call: TRBD2
clone_size: NA
v_call: TRBV7-8

cdr3_nt: TGCACCAGCAGCCAAGATCTTAAGGACTACCCCACAGATACGCAGTATTTT
cdr3_aa: CTSSQDLKDYPTDTQYF
j_call: TRBJ2-3
d_call: NA
clone_size: NA
v_call: TRBV1

cdr3_nt: TGTGCCAGCAGTTTAACCGGGACTAGCCTCGAGACCCAGTACTTC
cdr3_aa: CASSLTGTSLETQYF
j_call: TRBJ2-5
d_call: TRBD2
clone_size: NA
v_call: TRBV2

cdr3_nt: TGCGCCAGCAGCTTGACTGTTACTAGCACAGATACGCAGTATTTT
cdr3_aa: CASSLTVTSTDTQYF
j_call: TRBJ2-3
d_call: NA
clone_size: NA
v_call: TRBV5-1

cdr3_nt: TGCGCCAGCAGCCAGACGGGACTAGCGGGAGATAATGAGCAGTTCTTC
cdr3_aa: CASSQTGLAGDNEQFF
j_call: TRBJ2-1
d_call: TRBD2
clone_size: NA
v_call: TRBV4-1

cdr3_nt: TGTGCCAGCAGTTTAAATGGCGGATCCTACGAGCAGTACTTC
cdr3_aa: CASSLNGGSYEQYF
j_call: TRBJ2-7
d_call: NA
clone_size: NA
v_call: TRBV27

cdr3_nt: TGCAGCGTTACCTATGGCTACACCTTC
cdr3_aa: CSVTYGYTF
j_call: TRBJ1-2
d_call: NA
clone_size: NA
v_call: TRBV29-1

cdr3_nt: TGTGCCAGCAGTTGGGGACTAGCGGTACACTTC
cdr3_aa: CASSWGLAVHF
j_call: TRBJ2-7
d_call: TRBD2
clone_size: NA
v_call: TRBV14

cdr3_nt: TGTGCCAGTAGTACATACTACAGGACAGGGGGCTACGAGCAGTACTTC
cdr3_aa: CASSTYYRTGGYEQYF
j_call: TRBJ2-7
d_call: TRBD1
clone_size: few
v_call: TRBV19

cdr3_nt: TGTGCCAGCAGCCTCAGCCAGGGTTCAGAGACCCAGTACTTC
cdr3_aa: CASSLSQGSETQYF
j_call: TRBJ2-5
d_call: NA
clone_size: NA
v_call: TRBV5-5

cdr3_nt: TGTGCCAGCAGTCCCTATCTCCCCAGCGGGGGATCCTACAATGAGCAGTTCTTC
cdr3_aa: CASSPYLPSGGSYNEQFF
j_call: TRBJ2-1
d_call: TRBD2
clone_size: NA
v_call: TRBV27

cdr3_nt: TGTGCCAGCAGCCAGAATCTACCGATAAAGACCCAGTACTTC
cdr3_aa: CASSQNLPIKTQYF
j_call: TRBJ2-5
d_call: NA
clone_size: NA
v_call: TRBV28

cdr3_nt: TGTGCCAGCTCCCGTGTAGGGGGCGGAAATGAGCAGTTCTTC
cdr3_aa: CASSRVGGGNEQFF
j_call: TRBJ2-1
d_call: TRBD1
clone_size: NA
v_call: TRBV6-1

cdr3_nt: TGCAGCGCCAGCGGGGGCCGTCGCACAGATACGCAGTATTTT
cdr3_aa: CSASGGRRTDTQYF
j_call: TRBJ2-3
d_call: TRBD2
clone_size: NA
v_call: TRBV29-1

cdr3_nt: TGTGCCAGCAGTCCAGACAGGGGAAATGAGCAGTTCTTC
cdr3_aa: CASSPDRGNEQFF
j_call: TRBJ2-1
d_call: TRBD1
clone_size: once
v_call: TRBV27

cdr3_nt: TGTGCCACCAGCAGAAAATTAGGGTTGGAGACCCAGTACTTC
cdr3_aa: CATSRKLGLETQYF
j_call: TRBJ2-5
d_call: NA
clone_size: few
v_call: TRBV15

cdr3_nt: TGTGCCAGCAGTCCTGGATTTTCCTATGGCCACACCTTC
cdr3_aa: CASSPGFSYGHTF
j_call: TRBJ1-2
d_call: NA
clone_size: NA
v_call: TRBV6-5

cdr3_nt: TGTGCCATAGAGGTACGAGACGGTGATAATGAAAAACTGTTTTTT
cdr3_aa: CAIEVRDGDNEKLFF
j_call: TRBJ1-4
d_call: NA
clone_size: NA
v_call: TRBV21-1

cdr3_nt: TGTGCCAGCAGCCAAGGTTCGGTATGGACCGGGGAGCTGTTTTTT
cdr3_aa: CASSQGSVWTGELFF
j_call: TRBJ2-2
d_call: NA
clone_size: NA
v_call: TRBV2

cdr3_nt: TGCACCAGCAGCCTAGAGACCTTAGCGGGATCCACAGATACGCAGTATTTT
cdr3_aa: CTSSLETLAGSTDTQYF
j_call: TRBJ2-3
d_call: NA
clone_size: NA
v_call: TRBV1

cdr3_nt: TGCGCCAGCAGCTTCGGGGGGCTGGGGGAGGAGACCCAGTACTTC
cdr3_aa: CASSFGGLGEETQYF
j_call: TRBJ2-5
d_call: NA
clone_size: once
v_call: TRBV5-1

cdr3_nt: TGCGCCAGCAGCCTTACTAGCGGGAGTGCCGGGGACAAAAACATTCAGTACTTC
cdr3_aa: CASSLTSGSAGDKNIQYF
j_call: TRBJ2-4
d_call: TRBD2
clone_size: NA
v_call: TRBV5-1

cdr3_nt: TGTGCCACCAGCAGAGCGGGAGGGGCTTACAATGAGCAGTTCTTC
cdr3_aa: CATSRAGGAYNEQFF
j_call: TRBJ2-1
d_call: TRBD2
clone_size: NA
v_call: TRBV15

cdr3_nt: TGTGCCAGGACGACGGGAGGACGGGGGGACATCAGCACAGATACGCAGTATTTT
cdr3_aa: CARTTGGRGDISTDTQYF
j_call: TRBJ2-3
d_call: NA
clone_size: NA
v_call: TRBV2

cdr3_nt: TGTGCCAGCAGCTTATTTCGGGGGCGCGGGACCGGGGAGCTGTTTTTT
cdr3_aa: CASSLFRGRGTGELFF
j_call: TRBJ2-2
d_call: NA
clone_size: few
v_call: TRBV7-8

cdr3_nt: TGTGCCAGCAGTTTAGGGGAAAACTATGGCTACACCTTC
cdr3_aa: CASSLGENYGYTF
j_call: TRBJ1-2
d_call: NA
clone_size: NA
v_call: TRBV27

cdr3_nt: TGTGCCAGCAGCTTAGTGGGCCCCCCCGGGGGGGAGCTGTTTTTT
cdr3_aa: CASSLVGPPGGELFF
j_call: TRBJ2-2
d_call: NA
clone_size: NA
v_call: TRBV7-8

cdr3_nt: TGCGCCAGCCGCTATCCTCAGGAATCTAGCACAGATACGCAGTATTTT
cdr3_aa: CASRYPQESSTDTQYF
j_call: TRBJ2-3
d_call: NA
clone_size: NA
v_call: TRBV5-1

cdr3_nt: TGTGCCAGCAGCGTAGGTCGATTGGGATCCGGGGAGCTGTTTTTT
cdr3_aa: CASSVGRLGSGELFF
j_call: TRBJ2-2
d_call: NA
clone_size: NA
v_call: TRBV9

cdr3_nt: TGCAGCGTTTCGGCGGTTACCCGTACTGAAGCTTTCTTT
cdr3_aa: CSVSAVTRTEAFF
j_call: TRBJ1-1
d_call: NA
clone_size: NA
v_call: TRBV29-1

cdr3_nt: TGTGCCAGCAATCAACAGGGGCGGTACGAGCAGTACTTC
cdr3_aa: CASNQQGRYEQYF
j_call: TRBJ2-7
d_call: TRBD1
clone_size: NA
v_call: TRBV6-5

cdr3_nt: TGTGCCAGCAGCTTCTCAGGGGTAGACGAGCAGTACTTC
cdr3_aa: CASSFSGVDEQYF
j_call: TRBJ2-7
d_call: NA
clone_size: NA
v_call: TRBV5-4

cdr3_nt: TGTGCCAGCAGTAAAGGACAGTTCACGAACACTGAAGCTTTCTTT
cdr3_aa: CASSKGQFTNTEAFF
j_call: TRBJ1-1
d_call: NA
clone_size: NA
v_call: TRBV28

cdr3_nt: TGTGCCAGCAGTTACTCGATCGGGGGGAACACTGAAGCTTTCTTT
cdr3_aa: CASSYSIGGNTEAFF
j_call: TRBJ1-1
d_call: NA
clone_size: few
v_call: TRBV6-5

cdr3_nt: TGTGCCTGGAGTGTAAATACCGGGGAGCTGTTTTTT
cdr3_aa: CAWSVNTGELFF
j_call: TRBJ2-2
d_call: NA
clone_size: NA
v_call: TRBV30

cdr3_nt: TGTGCCAGCAGCACCCCCGGACTAGCGGACTACGAGCAGTACTTC
cdr3_aa: CASSTPGLADYEQYF
j_call: TRBJ2-7
d_call: TRBD2
clone_size: once
v_call: TRBV13

cdr3_nt: TGTGCCAGCAGTGAATGGGGACAGGGGGTTCCTTCGGATACGCAGTATTTT
cdr3_aa: CASSEWGQGVPSDTQYF
j_call: TRBJ2-3
d_call: TRBD1
clone_size: once
v_call: TRBV2

cdr3_nt: TGTACCAGCAGTTTAGGGGGTATTTCCTACGAGCAGTACTTC
cdr3_aa: CTSSLGGISYEQYF
j_call: TRBJ2-7
d_call: NA
clone_size: NA
v_call: TRBV28

cdr3_nt: TGTGCCAGCAGCCTAGGAGCTTATACGCAGTATTTT
cdr3_aa: CASSLGAYTQYF
j_call: TRBJ2-3
d_call: NA
clone_size: NA
v_call: TRBV14

cdr3_nt: TGTGCCGGCAGTTTAATCTTCAGTAGCGGGGGTGAGCAGTTCTTC
cdr3_aa: CAGSLIFSSGGEQFF
j_call: TRBJ2-1
d_call: TRBD2
clone_size: NA
v_call: TRBV27

cdr3_nt: TGCAGCGTGGTGGGAGGGGGCGCCGACTATGGCTACACCTTC
cdr3_aa: CSVVGGGADYGYTF
j_call: TRBJ1-2
d_call: TRBD1
clone_size: NA
v_call: TRBV29-1

cdr3_nt: TGTGCCAGCAGTTTGAAATCCGCGGGAAGCACAGATACGCAGTATTTT
cdr3_aa: CASSLKSAGSTDTQYF
j_call: TRBJ2-3
d_call: NA
clone_size: NA
v_call: TRBV5-4

cdr3_nt: TGCGCCAGCAGCCCACGACTAGCGGACTACGAGCAGTACTTC
cdr3_aa: CASSPRLADYEQYF
j_call: TRBJ2-7
d_call: TRBD2
clone_size: NA
v_call: TRBV5-1

cdr3_nt: TGTGCCAGCAGCTTAACCGACAGGCTCTACGAGCAGTACTTC
cdr3_aa: CASSLTDRLYEQYF
j_call: TRBJ2-7
d_call: NA
clone_size: NA
v_call: TRBV11-2

cdr3_nt: TGCGCCAGCAGCTTGAAGGGGGATGCCAGCTCTGGGGCCAACGTCCTGACTTTC
cdr3_aa: CASSLKGDASSGANVLTF
j_call: TRBJ2-6
d_call: NA
clone_size: NA
v_call: TRBV5-1

cdr3_nt: TGCGCCAGCAGCTCAAAGGGGGGATTGGGAGATACGCAGTATTTT
cdr3_aa: CASSSKGGLGDTQYF
j_call: TRBJ2-3
d_call: NA
clone_size: once
v_call: TRBV5-1

cdr3_nt: TGTGCCAGCTCACCACCGGCGGGGGGGCACAACAGAGATACGCAGTATTTT
cdr3_aa: CASSPPAGGHNRDTQYF
j_call: TRBJ2-3
d_call: TRBD2
clone_size: NA
v_call: TRBV18

cdr3_nt: TGTGCCATGTGTGTGGGAGAGACCCAGTACTTC
cdr3_aa: CAMCVGETQYF
j_call: TRBJ2-5
d_call: NA
clone_size: NA
v_call: TRBV5-4